The entry below describes one T cell receptor (beta chain). Antigen: not known. V shed 4 bases and J 1 base; nucleotides not matched to a gene: 21. This CDR3 spans 20 amino acids. Germline CDR1 is SGHNT and CDR2 is YENEEA. The data are from a study of T cell repertoires in cytomegalovirus infection. Overall study context: Researchers turned to recently identified HLA-C-restricted CMV epitopes as well as well-studied HLA-B-restricted ones. CMV infection and matching HLA type were both indicated by public TCR beta signatures.

TCRdb re-called the reads with MiXCR, one entry per CDR3 protein. The profile shows 700,000 to 950,000 distinct CDR3 sequences, 30% to 35% of them singletons. Study-wide points: Frequencies of public TCR beta families were cumulated, and this identified carriers of CMV plus the relevant HLA. CMV-specific TCR beta clonotypes restricted by HLA-C dominated the ex vivo response.

The source was cultured CD8+ T cells from PBMCs, collected from culture after CMV antigen stimulation. This chain uses TRBV11-3 with TRBJ2-7; 8 positions match TRBD2. This receptor was taken from a human donor in good health (CMV status not recorded). Some clones in this sample may be carry-over from other donors' samples. Written as DNA, the CDR3 is TGTGCCAGCAGCTCCCCCAAAGCGGGGGCCCACTTCACTGTTTCCTACGAGCAGTACTTC. As protein: CASSSPKAGAHFTVSYEQYF.